The following is a T cell receptor beta chain sequence with its context. Its specificity is unknown. Germline trimming cut 5 bases from V and 5 bases from J; bases unmatched to any gene: 6. The germline V gene has CDR1 SNHLY and CDR2 FYNNEI. The CDR3 is 14 residues long. The sample comes from a study of T cell responses to AZD1222 COVID-19 vaccine. Study results and caveats: Spike-spanning, vaccine-associated CD4 TCRs were dominant at 160-218 and 743-854. Without day 14 samples, only post-peak T cell repertoires were studied. Baseline seropositivity characterized only a handful of AZD1222 recipients.

Only in-frame clones appear in the TCRdb table, and some are missing; sequencing was by immunoSEQ multiplex PCR. The table records approximately 150,000 clones, approximately 91% of them present only once. Sequencing was performed on peripheral blood, taken 28 days after the second AZD1222 dose. The chain has TRBV2 and TRBJ1-1, with 9 positions matching TRBD1. The sequence was obtained from an adult who received the AZD1222 COVID-19 vaccine. CDR3 bases: TGTGCCAGCAGTCCAACAGGGGGCGGGACTGAAGCTTTCTTT. Its protein is CASSPTGGGTEAFF.